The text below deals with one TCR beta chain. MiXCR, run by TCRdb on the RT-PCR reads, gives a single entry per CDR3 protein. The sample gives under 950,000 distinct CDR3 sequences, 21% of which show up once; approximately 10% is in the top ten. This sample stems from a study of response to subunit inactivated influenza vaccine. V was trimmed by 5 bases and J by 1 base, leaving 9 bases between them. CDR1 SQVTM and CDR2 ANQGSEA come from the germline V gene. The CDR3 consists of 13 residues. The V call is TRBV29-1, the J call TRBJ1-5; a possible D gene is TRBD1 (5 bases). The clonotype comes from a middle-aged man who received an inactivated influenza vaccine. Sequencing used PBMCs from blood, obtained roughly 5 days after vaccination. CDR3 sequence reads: CSVQDNSNQPQHF. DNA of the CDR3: TGCAGCGTTCAGGACAACAGCAATCAGCCCCAGCATTTT.